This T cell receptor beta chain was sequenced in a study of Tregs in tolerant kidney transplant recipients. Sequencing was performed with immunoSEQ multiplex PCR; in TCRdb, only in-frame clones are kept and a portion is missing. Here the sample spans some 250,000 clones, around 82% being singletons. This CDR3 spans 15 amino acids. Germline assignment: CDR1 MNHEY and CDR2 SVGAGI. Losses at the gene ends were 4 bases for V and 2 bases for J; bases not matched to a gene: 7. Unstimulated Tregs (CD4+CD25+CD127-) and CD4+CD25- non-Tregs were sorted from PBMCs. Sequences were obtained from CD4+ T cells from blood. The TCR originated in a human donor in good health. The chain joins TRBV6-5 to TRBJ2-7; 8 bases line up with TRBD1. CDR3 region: CASSLDYRGAYEQYF. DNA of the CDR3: TGTGCCAGCAGTTTGGACTACAGGGGGGCCTACGAGCAGTACTTC.